Listed here are 15 T cell receptor beta chains from one sample, sequenced in a study of blood T cell repertoires in COVID-19. Measured with immunoSEQ multiplex PCR; TCRdb has only the in-frame clones, and not every one. The sample comprises some 80,000 clones, 79% of which are singletons, and 5.4% rests with the top ten. Sequencing was done on a sample of peripheral blood. These TCRs come from a woman aged 80 or older with active or convalescent COVID-19.

The gene calls are TRBV27 and TRBJ1-3; D might be TRBD1 (6 bases). The CDR3 sequence is 17 residues long. Between the trimmed V and J ends, which lost 4 bases and 2 bases, there was a span of 18 bases. Germline CDR1 and CDR2: MNHEY and SMNVEV (reference sequence). The DNA of the CDR3 is TGTGCCAGCAGTTCAATTAAAACAGGGAAAACTGGAAACACCATATATTTT. Protein: CASSSIKTGKTGNTIYF.

V usage is TRBV14 and J usage is TRBJ1-3; D remains unclear. Trimming took 1 base from V and 0 from J, leaving 10 bases between them. The CDR3 is made up of 16 amino acids. CDR1 is SGHDN, CDR2 FVKESK, per germline. The CDR3 loop reads CASSQAGRFSGNTIYF. The CDR3 nucleotides read TGTGCCAGCAGCCAAGCTGGGAGATTCTCTGGAAACACCATATATTTT.

CDR3 region: CASSQETGNQPQHF. DNA of the CDR3: TGTGCCAGCAGCCAAGAGACAGGGAATCAGCCCCAGCATTTT. This chain links TRBV3-1 (or the pseudogene TRBV3-2) with TRBJ1-5, with 7 bases that match TRBD1. Germline CDR1 is LGHDT and CDR2 is YNNKEL (reference sequence). The V and J ends lost 0 bases and 4 bases, in that order; junction bases with no gene match: 0. The CDR3 runs 14 residues.

This clone has ten or more counts. This chain links TRBV5-6 with TRBJ1-1, with D tentatively TRBD1 (6 bases). CDR1 and CDR2 (germline): SGHDT, YYEEEE. CDR3 length: 14 residues. The V end lost 3 bases, the J end lost 0 bases, and 9 bases lay between the germline ends. The DNA of the CDR3 is TGTGCCAGCAGCTGGGGACAAATGAACACTGAAGCTTTCTTT. Encoded protein: CASSWGQMNTEAFF.

The V and J genes are TRBV4-2 and TRBJ1-4, with 8 bases fitting TRBD1. Germline V gene data show CDR1 as LGHNA and CDR2 as YNFKEQ. This CDR3 is built from 18 residues. The J segment lost 7 bases and the V segment lost 2 bases, leaving 15 bases of the junction unmatched. CDR3 coding DNA: TGTGCCAGCAGCCAACAGGGGGGTCACCGGGACAGGAGTGAAAAACTGTTTTTT. It codes for CASSQQGGHRDRSEKLFF.

The sample holds a few counts of this clone. The V gene is TRBV28, the J gene TRBJ1-1; D not resolved. Trimming cost V 6 bases and J 0 bases, with 14 bases left between them. The CDR3 runs to 15 residues. Germline V gene sequence: CDR1 MDHEN, CDR2 SYDVKM. For the CDR3, the DNA is TGTGCCAGCAGCCCCGTCGGGGTAGTGAACACTGAAGCTTTCTTT. It encodes CASSPVGVVNTEAFF.

The chain carries TRBV7-8 and TRBJ2-7; 9 positions agree with TRBD1. Germline trimming cut 5 bases from V and 3 bases from J; bases unmatched to any gene: 5. Germline loops: CDR1 SGHVS, CDR2 FQNEAQ. This CDR3 is built from 14 residues. The CDR3 reads CASSGRTGVYEQYF. The CDR3 bases are TGTGCCAGCAGCGGGAGGACAGGGGTCTACGAGCAGTACTTC.

V gene TRBV6-5 combines with J gene TRBJ1-1; D is possibly TRBD1 (6 bases). V lost 7 bases, J lost 1 base, and 16 bases lay in between. The CDR3 has 15 amino acids. The germline gives CDR1 MNHEY, CDR2 SVGAGI. Here the CDR3 reads CASTLSGGQNTEAFF. DNA of the CDR3: TGTGCCAGCACCCTCTCGGGGGGGCAGAACACTGAAGCTTTCTTT.

The V gene is TRBV29-1, the J gene TRBJ1-1, with TRBD1 as a possible D gene (6 bases). The CDR3 contains 12 residues. Germline V gene lookup returns CDR1 SQVTM and CDR2 ANQGSEA. V gave up 4 bases and J gave up 4 bases, with 10 bases separating them. The chain's CDR3 is CSVGGGGTEAFF. The CDR3 DNA sequence: TGCAGCGTTGGCGGGGGCGGCACTGAAGCTTTCTTT.

This rearrangement joins TRBV28 to TRBJ2-7, with 7 bases identical to TRBD2. The trim removed 8 bases at V and 3 bases at J, leaving 13 bases unmatched. The germline gives CDR1 MDHEN, CDR2 SYDVKM. This CDR3 contains 15 residues. This chain's CDR3 is CASSIPGGQHYEQYF. The CDR3 DNA sequence: TGTGCCAGCTCTATACCGGGAGGCCAGCACTACGAGCAGTACTTC.

The V gene is TRBV10-3, the J gene TRBJ2-3, with D maybe TRBD1 (6 bases). Trimming took 9 bases from V and 4 from J, leaving 8 bases between them. This CDR3 region has 11 residues. Germline assignment: CDR1 ENHRY and CDR2 SYGVKD. CDR3 region: CAIRQADTQYF. CDR3 DNA: TGTGCCATACGACAGGCAGATACGCAGTATTTT.

This sequence joins TRBV4-2 and TRBJ2-2; 7 nucleotides line up with TRBD2. CDR1 and CDR2 from the germline V gene are LGHNA and YNFKEQ. The CDR3 contains 15 residues. The junction had 6 bases not matched to a gene; V was cut back by 4 bases and J by 4 bases. CDR3 amino acids: CASSRQREGTGELFF. CDR3 bases: TGTGCCAGCAGCCGGCAGCGGGAAGGCACCGGGGAGCTGTTTTTT.

V gene TRBV18 combines with J gene TRBJ1-4; TRBD1 might be the D (5 bases). Germline-derived CDR1 and CDR2 are KGHSH and LQKENI. V lost 2 bases, J lost 1 base, and 17 bases lay in between. The CDR3 loop spans 18 amino acids. The DNA of the CDR3 is TGTGCCAGCTCACCAAAGGGCCAGGGTGGAAGAACTAATGAAAAACTGTTTTTT. Translated, it gives CASSPKGQGGRTNEKLFF.

This chain links TRBV5-1 with TRBJ1-2; tentatively, D is TRBD1 (5 bases). Between the trimmed V and J ends, which lost 0 bases and 8 bases, there was a span of 14 bases. Germline lookup yields CDR1 SGHRS and CDR2 YFSETQ. The CDR3 loop spans 14 amino acids. The CDR3 DNA follows: TGCGCCAGCAGCTTGGATGGGGGGGTTTACGGCTACACCTTC. Translation gives CASSLDGGVYGYTF.

This clone was observed a few times. The rearrangement joins TRBV5-1 to TRBJ2-7; 8 bases align to TRBD1. Germline V gene sequence: CDR1 SGHRS, CDR2 YFSETQ. With V trimmed by 4 bases and J by 4 bases, 7 bases remained unmatched. The CDR3 contains 14 residues. The CDR3 here is CASSSGQGGYEQYF. The CDR3 region has the DNA TGCGCCAGCAGCAGTGGACAGGGAGGATACGAGCAGTACTTC.